This paragraph reports one T cell receptor beta chain. What it binds is unknown. Here immunoSEQ multiplex PCR was the method, and the copy in TCRdb shows in-frame clones only, minus some. The data show about 70,000 clones, 90% seen once. These data are taken from a study of cytotoxic CD8 clonotypes in ibrutinib-treated CLL. Whole-study findings and limits: Clonality at baseline surpassed age-matched healthy donors and tracked circulating CD8+ T-cell counts. Among the clonotypes, public ones were uncommon and contracted or held stable on treatment.

With V trimmed by 2 bases and J by 0 bases, 10 bases remained unmatched. The germline V gene encodes CDR1 SGHNT and CDR2 YYREEE (reference sequence). There are 18 residues in the CDR3. The chain links TRBV5-4 to TRBJ1-3; the match to TRBD1 covers 8 bases. This receptor was identified in a human donor with chronic lymphocytic leukemia. The specimen was PBMCs, collected after 12 months of ibrutinib treatment. The CDR3 region is CASSFGQGTPISGNTIYF. DNA for the CDR3: TGTGCCAGCAGCTTTGGACAGGGAACCCCTATCTCTGGAAACACCATATATTTT.